The 24 T cell receptor beta chains below come from one sample, sequenced in a study of shared clonotypes between healthy human individuals. Sequenced by immunoSEQ multiplex PCR; TCRdb stores in-frame clones only, minus some. The profile shows about 2.2 million clones, around 93% of them singletons. CD45RO negativity and positive selection for CCR7 defined naive CD8 cells, a population that excluded terminally differentiated effector memory CD45RA+ cells. Sequenced input: naive CD8+ T cells from PBMCs. Receptor source: a man younger than 35 in good health. Some clones in this sample may be carry-over from other donors' samples.

This clone was seen more than once but under ten times. The chain combines TRBV7-3 with TRBJ2-1; 11 bases map to TRBD2. Germline values: CDR1 SGHTA, CDR2 FQGTGA. The CDR3 spans 15 residues. V lost 5 bases and J lost 3; bases outside the gene matches: 3. CDR3 sequence reads: CASSPGLADYNEQFF. The CDR3 coding sequence is TGTGCCAGCAGCCCGGGACTAGCGGACTACAATGAGCAGTTCTTC.

This clone was counted once. The chain links TRBV28 to TRBJ1-1; 8 bases agree with TRBD1. V trimming: 2 bases; J trimming: 10 bases; junction bases outside the gene matches: 15. Germline CDR1 is MDHEN and CDR2 is SYDVKM. The CDR3 is 16 amino acids. Here the CDR3 DNA reads TGTGCCAGCAGTTTACGGGGGACAGGCCGGAGGGGTGCAGCTTTCTTT. Its protein product is CASSLRGTGRRGAAFF.

The chain uses TRBV10-3 and TRBJ2-7; 7 bases are shared with TRBD1. CDR1 is ENHRY, CDR2 SYGVKD, per germline. This CDR3 is 13 amino acids long. V dropped 7 bases and J dropped 4; count of bases not matched to a gene: 7. The CDR3 DNA follows: TGTGCCATCACTCAGGGGGTCGGTTACGAGCAGTACTTC. Translated: CAITQGVGYEQYF.

The CDR3 region is CASSQEGLRSGGETQYF. In DNA form, the CDR3 reads TGCGCCAGCAGCCAAGAAGGATTGCGGTCCGGAGGGGAGACCCAGTACTTC. This sequence joins TRBV4-1 and TRBJ2-5; tentatively, D is TRBD2 (6 bases). The CDR3 totals 17 residues. V dropped 0 bases and J dropped 5 bases, with 19 bases sitting between them. Germline lookup yields CDR1 MGHRA and CDR2 YSYEKL.

Details on this clone: Other DNA sequences in this sample translate to the same CDR3. The rearrangement uses TRBV7-9 and TRBJ1-1; D uncertain. Trimming took 5 bases from V and 1 from J, leaving 14 bases between them. The CDR3 has 15 residues. Germline-derived CDR1 and CDR2 are SEHNR and FQNEAQ (reference sequence). CDR3 sequence: CASSPGGAPNTEAFF. The CDR3 DNA follows: TGTGCCAGCAGCCCGGGAGGAGCTCCGAACACTGAAGCTTTCTTT.

The chain is built from TRBV4-1 and TRBJ2-5; 14 positions match TRBD2. Near its end, the DNA agrees better with TRBJ2-7, so the J call may be wrong. This CDR3 region has 15 residues. In germline, CDR1 is MGHRA, CDR2 YSYEKL. Here the CDR3 DNA reads TGCGCCAGCAGCGTAGGGACTAGCGGGAGAACCGAGCAGTACTTC. It codes for CASSVGTSGRTEQYF.

The V gene is TRBV4-3, the J gene TRBJ1-1, with D hard to call. The CDR3 totals 17 residues. V lost 1 base and J lost 2, with 17 bases in between. Germline V gives CDR1 LGHNA, CDR2 YSLEER. CDR3 in amino acids: CASSQVFRAEYNTEAFF. In DNA form, the CDR3 reads TGCGCCAGCAGCCAAGTTTTTAGGGCCGAGTACAACACTGAAGCTTTCTTT.

This clone was counted a single time. The V call is TRBV7-9, the J call TRBJ2-7; a possible D gene is TRBD2 (7 bases). Germline CDR1 is SEHNR and CDR2 is FQNEAQ (reference sequence). Trimming cost V 1 base and J 4 bases, with 14 bases left between them. This CDR3 spans 15 amino acids. The CDR3 DNA is TGTGCCAGCAGCTTAGTCGGGGGGCTGGGGTACGAGCAGTACTTC. Protein sequence: CASSLVGGLGYEQYF.

This chain joins TRBV23-1 and TRBJ1-5, with no clear D. TRBV23-1 is designated an ORF whose function remains uncertain. This CDR3 spans 16 amino acids. V was pared by 4 bases and J by 4 bases, with 17 bases between. CDR3: CASSRQRSLPNQPQHF. In nucleotides, the CDR3 is TGCGCCAGCAGTCGGCAGCGGAGTCTCCCTAATCAGCCCCAGCATTTT.

The V gene is TRBV9, the J gene TRBJ1-2, with TRBD1 matching 10 bases. Trimming at V came to 3 bases and at J to 4 bases, leaving 6 bases not matched to a gene. The germline V gene has CDR1 SGDLS and CDR2 YYNGEE. The CDR3 covers 15 residues. CDR3 amino acids: CASSETGTGAYGYTF. The CDR3 DNA reads TGTGCCAGCAGCGAGACCGGGACAGGGGCCTATGGCTACACCTTC.

The rearrangement links TRBV14 to TRBJ2-7; a possible D gene is TRBD2 (6 bases). From germline, CDR1 is SGHDN and CDR2 FVKESK. V was clipped by 0 bases and J by 1 base, with 19 bases between them. CDR3 length: 18 residues. CDR3 DNA: TGTGCCAGCAGCCAAGATGGAGGGACCGAGTTTTATTCCTACGAGCAGTACTTC. The encoded protein is CASSQDGGTEFYSYEQYF.

The chain recombines TRBV7-3 with TRBJ2-1, with D perhaps TRBD2 (5 bases). CDR3 length: 14 residues. V lost 5 bases, J lost 10 bases, and 18 bases lay in between. Germline CDR1 reads SGHTA; CDR2 reads FQGTGA. CDR3 amino acids: CASSHEWGVQEQFF. The CDR3 nucleotides are TGTGCCAGCAGCCACGAATGGGGAGTCCAGGAGCAGTTCTTC.

Comment on this clone: The conserved phenylalanine or tryptophan normally closing the CDR3 is absent here, so this likely arose from a read error. No DNA is shown, since the ends of the CDR3 on it are uncertain; the CDR3 is the one TCRdb lists. This chain joins TRBV10-1 and TRBJ1-3. The CDR3 is 12 residues long, counting both termini. Germline CDR1 and CDR2: WNHNN and SYGVQD (reference sequence). This CDR3 is CASRILVSGGLV.

V and J are TRBV13 and TRBJ2-7; TRBD1 matches 9 bases. This CDR3 is built from 15 residues. The V segment lost 5 bases and the J segment 3 bases; nucleotides outside the gene matches: 8. Germline CDR1 reads PRHDT; CDR2 reads FYEKMQ (reference sequence). The CDR3 loop reads CASSPLGQGRYEQYF. The CDR3 DNA is TGTGCCAGCAGCCCCCTCGGACAGGGGCGCTACGAGCAGTACTTC.

Regarding this clone: At the DNA level, this CDR3 is encoded by other sequences in the same sample as well. V and J are TRBV27 and TRBJ2-1; the D is unclear. Germline values: CDR1 MNHEY, CDR2 SMNVEV (reference sequence). V lost 6 bases and J lost 5, with 8 bases in between. This CDR3 comprises 12 residues. CDR3 in amino acids: CASSLPHNEQFF. The CDR3 DNA reads as TGTGCCAGCAGCCTTCCGCACAATGAGCAGTTCTTC.

V usage is TRBV18 and J usage is TRBJ2-5; D is ambiguous. The length of the CDR3 is 12 residues. Between the trimmed V and J ends, which lost 2 bases and 3 bases, there was a span of 4 bases. Looked up from germline, CDR1 is KGHSH and CDR2 is LQKENI. The CDR3 region is CASSPSEETQYF. CDR3 sequence (DNA): TGTGCCAGCTCACCATCGGAAGAGACCCAGTACTTC.

The chain links TRBV29-1 to TRBJ1-5; 11 bases match TRBD1. Germline CDR1 is SQVTM and CDR2 is ANQGSEA. The V segment lost 0 bases and the J segment 0 bases; nucleotides outside the gene matches: 7. The CDR3 sequence is 18 residues long. CDR3 region: CSVEEGDRGFYSNQPQHF. The CDR3 nucleotides are TGCAGCGTTGAAGAAGGGGACAGGGGGTTTTATAGCAATCAGCCCCAGCATTTT.

The genes are TRBV5-6 and TRBJ2-1, with 8 nucleotides matching TRBD2. Germline V gene lookup returns CDR1 SGHDT and CDR2 YYEEEE. This CDR3 contains 17 residues. V lost 3 bases to trimming and J lost 5 bases; unmatched junction nucleotides: 13. CDR3 loop: CASSSWGTLAGNNEQFF. DNA of the CDR3: TGTGCCAGCAGCTCATGGGGCACTTTAGCGGGAAACAATGAGCAGTTCTTC.

The chain employs TRBV5-1 and TRBJ2-1, with 12 bases that match TRBD2. The J segment lost 8 bases and the V segment lost 3 bases, leaving 6 bases of the junction unmatched. The CDR3 contains 15 residues. Germline loops: CDR1 SGHRS, CDR2 YFSETQ. The CDR3 DNA follows: TGCGCCAGCAGCTCCACTAGCGGGAGGAGGGATGAGCAGTTCTTC. Its translation is CASSSTSGRRDEQFF.

CDR3 amino acids: CASSSQGLAFETQYF. In DNA form, the CDR3 reads TGTGCCAGCAGTTCTCAAGGACTAGCTTTCGAGACCCAGTACTTC. The genes are TRBV27 and TRBJ2-5, with TRBD2 identical over 8 bases. The CDR3 has 15 residues. In germline, CDR1 is MNHEY, CDR2 SMNVEV (reference sequence). J lost 5 bases, V lost 4 bases, and 9 bases had no gene match.

The rearrangement links TRBV28 to TRBJ2-7, with TRBD1 identical over 9 bases. This CDR3 comprises 14 residues. CDR1 and CDR2 from the germline V gene are MDHEN and SYDVKM. V gave up 4 bases and J gave up 3 bases; unmatched junction bases: 4. CDR3 loop: CASSWGQGHYEQYF. Here the CDR3 DNA reads TGTGCCAGCAGTTGGGGACAGGGCCACTACGAGCAGTACTTC.

The J gene is TRBJ2-1, the V gene TRBV15, with TRBD2 identical over 7 bases. CDR3 length: 17 residues. The V gene end was trimmed by 0 bases and the J gene end by 7 bases; junction bases not matched to a gene: 12. Germline CDR1 and CDR2: LNHNV and YYDKDF (reference sequence). The CDR3 region is CATSRELVGGSVNEQFF. Here the CDR3 DNA reads TGTGCCACCAGCAGAGAGTTGGTGGGAGGGTCGGTAAATGAGCAGTTCTTC.

The V and J genes are TRBV7-8 and TRBJ2-1, with 10 bases matching TRBD2. After removal of 5 bases from V and 2 bases from J, the junction contained 3 bases not matched to a gene. Germline lookup yields CDR1 SGHVS and CDR2 FQNEAQ. The CDR3 covers 15 residues. The CDR3 DNA sequence: TGTGCCAGCAGCCTAACTAGCGGGGCCTACAATGAGCAGTTCTTC. Its protein is CASSLTSGAYNEQFF.

The rearrangement uses TRBV10-3 and TRBJ2-3; tentatively, D is TRBD1 (5 bases). CDR1 is ENHRY and CDR2 is SYGVKD in the germline V gene. Deletions cut 6 bases from V and 4 bases from J, with 14 bases between. CDR3 size: 14 residues. CDR3 in DNA: TGTGCCATCAGAGGGGCAGAAACTCCAGATACGCAGTATTTT. This encodes CAIRGAETPDTQYF.